This TCR beta chain originates from a study of cytotoxic CD8 clonotypes in ibrutinib-treated CLL. Turning to the study itself: The taking of response samples occurred after a median about 13 months of treatment, with a range of 6 to 36. Study findings and constraints: Whereas clonality rose at ibrutinib response, it declined toward baseline at progression. Baseline clonality exceeded age-matched healthy donors and tracked circulating CD8+ T-cell counts.

This clone came up a few times. Its antigen is still unknown. Depth targeted 1 in 200,000 to 1 in 1 million T cells, averaging approximately 10x coverage per clonotype. Assay: immunoSEQ multiplex PCR; the TCRdb copy retains only in-frame clones and omits some. The sample has approximately 210,000 clones, over 60% seen once. Material: PBMCs, obtained after 24 months of ibrutinib treatment. This receptor was taken from a human donor with chronic lymphocytic leukemia.

This CDR3 reads CASSEYWLAGATSYEQYF. CDR3 in DNA: TGTGCCAGCAGTGAATATTGGCTAGCGGGGGCCACCTCCTACGAGCAGTACTTC. This sequence joins TRBV6-1 and TRBJ2-7, with TRBD2 matching over 10 bases. With 2 bases clipped from V and 0 bases from J, the junction kept 10 bases outside the gene matches. Germline CDR1 reads MNHNS; CDR2 reads SASEGT. The length of the CDR3 is 18 residues.